By proportion, the clone carrying this T cell receptor (beta chain) is medium-sized. Antigen specificity is unknown. This sample was taken from a study of T cell responses to AZD1222 COVID-19 vaccine. Findings and caveats of the study: Dominant CD4 TCR responses targeted spike regions 160-218 and 743-854.

V was clipped by 5 bases and J by 5 bases; unmatched bases: 17. Germline CDR1 is MGHRA and CDR2 is YSYEKL. This CDR3 comprises 17 residues. Method: immunoSEQ multiplex PCR; TCRdb's copy keeps in-frame clones and lacks some. The sample gives some 92,000 clones, 70% to 90% of which show up once; roughly 2.7% is in the top ten. The TCR was taken from an adult in good health. The sample here was peripheral blood, taken on day 0 of AZD1222 vaccination. The V gene is TRBV4-1, the J gene TRBJ2-7; 8 nucleotides agree with TRBD2. The CDR3 protein is CASSYMSGGTLGDEQYF. CDR3 in DNA: TGCGCCAGCAGCTACATGAGCGGGGGAACTCTAGGCGACGAGCAGTACTTC.